One and the same sample provided the 13 T cell receptor beta chains below, sequenced in a study of cytotoxic CD8 clonotypes in ibrutinib-treated CLL. Sequencing used immunoSEQ multiplex PCR; TCRdb keeps in-frame clones, though not all of them. The sample has some 310,000 clones, around four fifths seen once; the top ten hold 6.7%. Sequencing used PBMCs, obtained before ibrutinib treatment. The receptors originated from a human donor with chronic lymphocytic leukemia.

The rearrangement links TRBV6-6 to TRBJ2-1; TRBD2 matches at 10 bases. This CDR3 is built from 16 residues. V trimming: 6 bases; J trimming: 5 bases; junction bases outside the gene matches: 10. The germline gives CDR1 MNHNY, CDR2 SVGAGI (reference sequence). The CDR3 loop is CASRKSRLAGNNEQFF. As DNA, the CDR3 is TGTGCCAGCAGAAAGAGCCGACTAGCGGGTAACAATGAGCAGTTCTTC.

The CDR3 DNA reads as TGTGCCAGCAGTACCCGGGACAGGGGTTCCTATGGCTACACCTTC. Protein sequence: CASSTRDRGSYGYTF. The V call is TRBV6-5, the J call TRBJ1-2; the match to TRBD1 covers 10 bases. The CDR3 length is 15 residues. V trimming: 5 bases; J trimming: 4 bases; junction bases outside the gene matches: 7. Germline CDR1 and CDR2: MNHEY and SVGAGI.

The V gene is TRBV21-1, the J gene TRBJ1-2. TRBV21-1 is designated a pseudogene. This CDR3 has 13 residues. The CDR3 bases are TGTGCCAGCAGCAAAAAGGGGACCTATGGCTACACCTTC. It translates to CASSKKGTYGYTF.

In this sample, this clone turned up a few times. The gene calls are TRBV30 and TRBJ1-2; D uncertain. Germline-derived CDR1 and CDR2 are GTSNPN and SVGIG (reference sequence). The CDR3 is made up of 13 amino acids. V lost 2 bases and J lost 2, with 9 bases in between. The CDR3 coding sequence is TGTGCCTGGAGTAAGGGCAGCAACTATGGCTACACCTTC. Encoded protein: CAWSKGSNYGYTF.

The genes are TRBV27 and TRBJ1-2, with TRBD1 matching over 7 bases. CDR1 and CDR2 (germline): MNHEY, SMNVEV (reference sequence). The J segment lost 7 bases and the V segment lost 3 bases, leaving 5 bases of the junction unmatched. This CDR3 region has 13 residues. In DNA, the CDR3 is TGTGCCAGCAGTTTGAGGGACAGAGGTGGCTACACCTTC. Protein sequence: CASSLRDRGGYTF.

This clone was seen only once. V is TRBV19 and J is TRBJ1-5; TRBD1 agrees at 7 bases. The CDR3 sequence is 16 residues long. Germline-derived CDR1 and CDR2 are LNHDA and SQIVND (reference sequence). The V segment lost 1 base and the J segment 6 bases; nucleotides outside the gene matches: 9. The CDR3 loop is CASSIGVKGGLQPQHF. Written as DNA, the CDR3 is TGTGCCAGTAGTATAGGGGTCAAAGGGGGCCTTCAGCCCCAGCATTTT.

The chain is built from TRBV5-6 and TRBJ2-1; 11 positions agree with TRBD2. This CDR3 contains 15 residues. CDR1 and CDR2 (germline): SGHDT, YYEEEE. J was trimmed by 4 bases and V by 4 bases; bases with no gene match: 4. In DNA form, the CDR3 reads TGTGCCAGCAGCCAGACTAGCGGGGATTACAATGAGCAGTTCTTC. Its protein is CASSQTSGDYNEQFF.

This clone was counted between two and nine times. The chain has TRBV9 and TRBJ1-3; no reliable D call. The germline CDR1 and CDR2 sequences are SGDLS and YYNGEE. The CDR3 covers 15 residues. Between the trimmed V and J ends, which lost 1 base and 3 bases, there was a span of 11 bases. The CDR3: CASSVFFGGGNTIYF. CDR3 DNA: TGTGCCAGCAGCGTATTCTTTGGCGGTGGAAACACCATATATTTT.

The CDR3 loop reads CAISESRSGSWTGELFF. The DNA of the CDR3 is TGTGCCATCAGTGAGTCGAGGAGCGGGAGTTGGACCGGGGAGCTGTTTTTT. V usage is TRBV10-3 and J usage is TRBJ2-2; 8 bases fit TRBD2. The CDR3 spans 17 residues. V was clipped by 0 bases and J by 5 bases; unmatched bases: 8. Germline CDR1 reads ENHRY; CDR2 reads SYGVKD.

V and J are TRBV18 and TRBJ2-7; 9 bases are a match to TRBD1. Germline V gene lookup returns CDR1 KGHSH and CDR2 LQKENI. V shed 4 bases, J shed 0 bases, and the junction held 16 bases outside the gene matches. The CDR3 covers 19 residues. As DNA, the CDR3 is TGTGCCAGCTCACTCTTACGCCACCCGGGGACAGGGAGCTCCTACGAGCAGTACTTC. This codes for CASSLLRHPGTGSSYEQYF. Together with reference TRBV18 and TRBJ2-7, the CDR3 gives the full variable domain: NAGVMQNPRHLVRRRGQEARLRCSPMKGHSHVYWYRQLPEEGLKFMVYLQKENIIDESGMPKERFSAEFPKEGPSILRIQQVVRGDSAAYFCASSLLRHPGTGSSYEQYFGPGTRLTVT.

The V gene is TRBV28, the J gene TRBJ2-3; TRBD2 matches at 15 bases. This CDR3 has 17 residues. The V gene end was trimmed by 4 bases and the J gene end by 6 bases; junction bases not matched to a gene: 8. CDR1 is MDHEN, CDR2 SYDVKM, per germline. CDR3 region: CASSSWTSGRAVDTQYF. The DNA of the CDR3 is TGTGCCAGCAGTTCCTGGACTAGCGGGAGGGCGGTGGATACGCAGTATTTT.

The V call is TRBV30, the J call TRBJ2-5; the D is unclear. The germline CDR1 and CDR2 sequences are GTSNPN and SVGIG (reference sequence). The germline V and J ends were trimmed by 5 bases and 5 bases, with 9 bases remaining between them. CDR3 length: 11 amino acids. The CDR3 nucleotides read TGTGCCTGGGCACCAAGGGAGACCCAGTACTTC. Its translation is CAWAPRETQYF.

The chain has TRBV15 and TRBJ2-2, with TRBD1 identical over 7 bases. J gave up 1 base and V 3 bases, and 14 bases lay outside the gene matches. Germline V CDR1 and CDR2: LNHNV, YYDKDF (reference sequence). This CDR3 contains 19 residues. The CDR3 is CATSSNLDRGQMNTGELFF. The CDR3 DNA is TGTGCCACCAGCAGCAATCTAGATAGGGGACAGATGAACACCGGGGAGCTGTTTTTT.